This T cell receptor beta chain was identified in a study of T cells in tumors and immune-related adverse events. Sequencing used immunoSEQ multiplex PCR; TCRdb keeps in-frame clones, though not all of them. This table holds more than 10,000 clones, 92% found once. The CDR3 has 14 amino acids. The trim removed 4 bases at V and 3 bases at J, leaving 5 bases unmatched. The germline V gene has CDR1 SGHKS and CDR2 YYEKEE (reference sequence). Sequencing was performed on lymph node tissue, taken from a patient treated with anti-PD-1 therapy. This TCR came from a female donor with metastatic renal cell carcinoma. The V and J genes are TRBV5-5 and TRBJ2-3, with TRBD1 identical over 7 bases. Written as DNA, the CDR3 is TGTGCCAGCAGCCCCAGACAGGGTACAGATACGCAGTATTTT. Encoded protein: CASSPRQGTDTQYF.